This T cell receptor beta chain was obtained from a study of T cells in Graves' hyperthyroidism and ophthalmopathy. Amplification of TCR beta CDR3 regions used RNA as the template. HTBI primers were employed in a first-round RT-PCR of the TCR CDR3. TCRdb reprocessed the multiplex PCR reads via MiXCR and lists one record per CDR3 protein. Counted here are 300,000 to 450,000 distinct CDR3 sequences, approximately 25% occurring once; the ten biggest clones make up 73%. The CDR3 contains 14 residues. Trimming took 3 bases from V and 7 from J; bases not matched to a gene: 7. Sequences were obtained from blood. This receptor was taken from a man aged 45-65 years with Graves' hyperthyroidism. This rearrangement joins TRBV12-3 or TRBV12-4 to TRBJ2-3; TRBD2 agrees at 7 bases. CDR3 coding DNA: TGTGCCAGCAGTTTGACAGAGGGAGGGCATACGCAGTATTTT. Protein sequence: CASSLTEGGHTQYF.